The 13 T cell receptor beta chains below were found in one sample sequenced in a study of blood T cells in healthy people across ages (dated by TCRdb to 2013 to 2016). Libraries were made using 5' RACE. The sample was run on an Illumina HiSeq 2500. The second PCR ran for about 7 to 11 cycles and used a J-beta primer mix along with a sample-barcoded 5' primer. In-frame beta chains were kept once TCRdb had trimmed the public reads at Q25 with fastp and called clones with MiXCR. Entries are consolidated by CDR3 protein sequence, retaining the most common genes and DNA. The sample table shows hundreds of thousands of distinct CDR3 sequences, and 45% to 70% are seen once. About 26% of the sample belongs to the ten largest clones. Sequenced material: blood. The receptors here all came from a man aged 40-50 years in good health.

A remark on this clonotype: Given a much more abundant clone one base away, this may be a read error. The V call is TRBV7-8, the J call TRBJ2-3; D call uncertain. This CDR3 is built from 14 residues. Per germline, CDR1 SGHVS and CDR2 FQNEAQ. V lost 5 bases and J lost 5, with 14 bases in between. For the CDR3, the DNA is TGTGCCAGCAGCGTCGAAGCGCTTCGAGATACGCAGTATTTT. This translates into CASSVEALRDTQYF.

This rearrangement joins TRBV11-3 to TRBJ2-4; 9 bases agree with TRBD2. Gene TRBJ2-7 matches the end of the DNA better, so the J call may be wrong. Germline CDR1 and CDR2: SGHNT and YENEEA. The CDR3 totals 16 residues. The CDR3 protein is CASSSQGLANTYEQYF. The CDR3 nucleotides read TGTGCCAGCAGCTCACAGGGACTAGCAAATACCTACGAGCAGTACTTC.

V is TRBV2 and J is TRBJ1-2; 7 nucleotides agree with TRBD1. Per germline, CDR1 SNHLY and CDR2 FYNNEI. The CDR3 extends over 12 amino acids. The trim removed 6 bases at V and 6 bases at J, leaving 4 bases unmatched. CDR3 sequence (DNA): TGTGCCAGCAGGAAGGGGGCCCATGGCTACACCTTC. This codes for CASRKGAHGYTF.

The chain links TRBV13 to TRBJ1-1; no reliable D call. Germline CDR1 is PRHDT and CDR2 is FYEKMQ (reference sequence). CDR3 length equals 14 residues. Trimming pared 5 bases from V and 4 bases from J, leaving 14 bases between. The CDR3 spells CASSLAKTGTEAFF. CDR3 bases: TGTGCCAGCAGCCTCGCTAAGACGGGCACTGAAGCTTTCTTT.

The chain uses TRBV20-1 and TRBJ2-7; no clear D. Germline loops: CDR1 DFQATT, CDR2 SNEGSKA (reference sequence). The CDR3 contains 10 residues. V was shortened by 6 bases and J by 3 bases, with 6 bases between the two germline ends. The CDR3: CSATNYEQYF. CDR3 bases: TGCAGTGCCACCAACTACGAGCAGTACTTC.

The chain employs TRBV20-1 and TRBJ2-5; 13 nucleotides agree with TRBD2. This CDR3 has 13 residues. Per the germline V gene, CDR1 is DFQATT and CDR2 is SNEGSKA (reference sequence). V was pared by 5 bases and J by 11 bases, with 8 bases of the junction left unmatched. CDR3 region: CSAQLAGGNGQYF. CDR3 in DNA: TGCAGTGCTCAACTAGCGGGAGGGAACGGGCAGTACTTC.

This chain links TRBV7-3 with TRBJ2-6; D uncertain. Trimming shortened V by 3 bases and J by 2 bases, and 8 bases separated the two germline ends. CDR1 and CDR2 from the germline V gene are SGHTA and FQGTGA. CDR3 length equals 15 residues. The CDR3 sequence: CASSFTPAGANVLTF. The CDR3 DNA reads as TGTGCCAGCAGCTTTACGCCAGCTGGGGCCAACGTCCTGACTTTC.

This clonotype was recorded a few times. V gene TRBV5-1 combines with J gene TRBJ2-7; TRBD2 matches 8 bases. The V and J ends lost 3 bases and 2 bases, in that order; junction bases with no gene match: 10. The CDR3 sequence is 16 residues long. Germline CDR1 reads SGHRS; CDR2 reads YFSETQ. The CDR3 loop reads CASSSGSSGSPYEQYF. CDR3 coding DNA: TGCGCCAGCAGCTCAGGATCAAGCGGGAGCCCCTACGAGCAGTACTTC.

The sample holds many counts of this clonotype. The chain links TRBV7-2 to TRBJ2-3; a weak D match, TRBD1 (6 bases). The CDR3 loop spans 14 amino acids. V was clipped by 1 base and J by 2 bases, with 7 bases between them. Germline CDR1 reads SGHTA; CDR2 reads FQGNSA. The CDR3 protein is CASSLGTATDTQYF. DNA for the CDR3: TGTGCCAGCAGCTTAGGGACAGCCACAGATACGCAGTATTTT. Full variable domain (outside the CDR3, taken from reference TRBV7-2 and TRBJ2-3): GAGVSQSPSNKVTEKGKDVELRCDPISGHTALYWYRQSLGQGLEFLIYFQGNSAPDKSGLPSDRFSAERTGGSVSTLTIQRTQQEDSAVYLCASSLGTATDTQYFGPGTRLTVL.

This CDR3 is CASSPLNSNTEAFF. In nucleotides, the CDR3 is TGTGCCAGCAGCCCCCTTAACTCGAACACTGAAGCTTTCTTT. The rearrangement joins TRBV7-2 to TRBJ1-1; D is uncertain. This CDR3 spans 14 amino acids. The germline gives CDR1 SGHTA, CDR2 FQGNSA. Trimming took off 5 bases at V and 1 base at J, with 11 bases between the two ends.

The rearrangement uses TRBV11-3 and TRBJ2-3, with 11 bases aligning to TRBD2. Germline assignment: CDR1 SGHNT and CDR2 YENEEA. The length of the CDR3 is 16 residues. Losses at the gene ends were 5 bases for V and 4 bases for J; bases not matched to a gene: 8. CDR3 in DNA: TGTGCCAGCAGCCCGTGGACTAGCGGGCGATCAGATACGCAGTATTTT. Protein: CASSPWTSGRSDTQYF.

CDR3 DNA sequence: TGCGCCAGCAGCTTGGACTCCATTTCGAACACCGGGGAGCTGTTTTTT. Its protein is CASSLDSISNTGELFF. The chain employs TRBV5-1 and TRBJ2-2; D not certain. CDR1 and CDR2 (germline): SGHRS, YFSETQ. The CDR3 runs 16 residues. V lost 0 bases to trimming and J lost 0 bases, with 9 bases between them.

The CDR3 coding sequence is TGCAGTGCTGAAGGACCATCGCGGGCCAAAAACATTCAGTACTTC. Residues: CSAEGPSRAKNIQYF. The chain has TRBV20-1 and TRBJ2-7; D remains unclear. The DNA end lines up better with TRBJ2-4; the J call may be wrong. This CDR3 is 15 amino acids long. Germline values: CDR1 DFQATT, CDR2 SNEGSKA (reference sequence).